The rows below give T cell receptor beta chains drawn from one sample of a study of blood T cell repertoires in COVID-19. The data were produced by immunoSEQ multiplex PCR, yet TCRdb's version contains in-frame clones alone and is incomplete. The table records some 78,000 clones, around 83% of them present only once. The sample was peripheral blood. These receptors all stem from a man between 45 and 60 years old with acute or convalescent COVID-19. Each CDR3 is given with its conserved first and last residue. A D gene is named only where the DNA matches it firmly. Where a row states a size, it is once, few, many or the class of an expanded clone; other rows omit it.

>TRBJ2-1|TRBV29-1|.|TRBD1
CSAGTGGNNEQFF
TGCAGTGCCGGGACAGGGGGCAACAATGAGCAGTTCTTC
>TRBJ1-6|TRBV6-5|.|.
CASSPRGSYNSPLHF
TGTGCCAGCAGCCCCCGCGGTAGCTATAATTCACCCCTCCACTTT
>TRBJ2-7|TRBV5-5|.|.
CASSLLEFEQYF
TGTGCCAGCAGCCTCCTTGAGTTCGAGCAGTACTTC
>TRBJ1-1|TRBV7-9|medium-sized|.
CASSFGFTEAFF
TGTGCCAGCAGCTTCGGGTTCACTGAAGCTTTCTTT
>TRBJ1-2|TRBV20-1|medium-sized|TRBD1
CSAQGARGYTF
TGCAGTGCTCAGGGGGCCCGCGGCTACACCTTC
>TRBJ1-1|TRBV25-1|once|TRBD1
CASSETGGPGNAEAFF
TGTGCCAGCAGTGAGACAGGGGGCCCAGGGAACGCTGAAGCTTTCTTT
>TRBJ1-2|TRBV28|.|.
CASSLAGGSRYGYTF
TGTGCCAGCAGTTTAGCGGGGGGAAGTAGGTATGGCTACACCTTC
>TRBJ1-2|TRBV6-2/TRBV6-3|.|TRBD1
CASSSIGQGTYGYTF
TGTGCCAGCAGCTCCATAGGACAGGGGACATATGGCTACACCTTC
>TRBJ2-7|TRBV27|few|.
CASSSRSRASYEQYF
TGTGCCAGCAGTTCGCGTTCGCGGGCCTCCTACGAGCAGTACTTC
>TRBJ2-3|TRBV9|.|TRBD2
CASSVSSGRYTDTQYF
TGTGCCAGCAGCGTGTCTAGCGGGAGATACACAGATACGCAGTATTTT
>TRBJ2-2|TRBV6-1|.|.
CASSEGGSTGELFF
TGTGCCAGCAGTGAAGGTGGGAGTACCGGGGAGCTGTTTTTT
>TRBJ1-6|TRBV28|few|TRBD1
CATVGQGISPLHF
TGTGCCACCGTGGGACAGGGGATCTCACCCCTCCACTTT
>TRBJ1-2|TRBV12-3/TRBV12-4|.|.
CASTNRWYGYTF
TGTGCCAGCACCAACAGGTGGTATGGCTACACCTTC
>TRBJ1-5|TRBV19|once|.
CASSIFGGGGGTMYFNQPQHF
TGTGCCAGTAGTATATTCGGAGGGGGGGGCGGAACAATGTACTTCAATCAGCCCCAGCATTTT
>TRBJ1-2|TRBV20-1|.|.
CSARTVYGYTF
TGCAGTGCACGGACAGTCTATGGCTACACCTTC
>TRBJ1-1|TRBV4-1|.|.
CASSQEDRLNTEAFF
TGCGCCAGCAGCCAAGAGGACAGATTGAACACTGAAGCTTTCTTT
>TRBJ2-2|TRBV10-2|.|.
CASSEVAENTGELFF
TGCGCCAGCAGTGAGGTAGCGGAGAACACCGGGGAGCTGTTTTTT
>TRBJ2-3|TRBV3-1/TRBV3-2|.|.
CASSQAEPRGTQYF
TGTGCCAGCAGCCAAGCAGAACCTAGGGGTACGCAGTATTTT
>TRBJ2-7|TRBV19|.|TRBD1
CASSIDTGTGGLNEQYF
TGTGCCAGTAGTATAGACACCGGGACAGGGGGTCTCAACGAGCAGTACTTC
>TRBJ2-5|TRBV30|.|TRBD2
CAWGDTGGQETQYF
TGTGCCTGGGGCGATACGGGAGGGCAAGAGACCCAGTACTTC
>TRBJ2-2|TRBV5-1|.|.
CASSLGPSGLRGANGELFF
TGCGCCAGCAGCTTGGGGCCTTCAGGTTTGCGGGGCGCTAACGGGGAGCTGTTTTTT
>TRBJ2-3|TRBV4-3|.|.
CASSQKVGGLTDTQYF
TGCGCCAGCAGCCAAAAAGTGGGCGGGCTCACAGATACGCAGTATTTT
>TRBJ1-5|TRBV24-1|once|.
CATSDRRVNQPQHF
TGTGCCACCAGTGATAGGAGAGTCAATCAGCCCCAGCATTTT
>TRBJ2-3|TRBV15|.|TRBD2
CATSRGLAGRTDTQYF
TGTGCCACCAGCAGAGGACTAGCGGGACGCACAGATACGCAGTATTTT
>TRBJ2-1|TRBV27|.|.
CASSLSRGQGGNEQFF
TGTGCCAGCAGTTTATCGAGAGGGCAGGGAGGAAATGAGCAGTTCTTC
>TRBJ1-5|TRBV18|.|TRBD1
CASSPLGQPNQPQHF
TGTGCCAGCTCACCGCTGGGACAGCCCAATCAGCCCCAGCATTTT
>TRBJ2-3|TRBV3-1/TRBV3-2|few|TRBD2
CASSPRTSGSREDTQYF
TGTGCCAGCAGCCCTCGGACTAGCGGGAGTAGAGAAGATACGCAGTATTTT